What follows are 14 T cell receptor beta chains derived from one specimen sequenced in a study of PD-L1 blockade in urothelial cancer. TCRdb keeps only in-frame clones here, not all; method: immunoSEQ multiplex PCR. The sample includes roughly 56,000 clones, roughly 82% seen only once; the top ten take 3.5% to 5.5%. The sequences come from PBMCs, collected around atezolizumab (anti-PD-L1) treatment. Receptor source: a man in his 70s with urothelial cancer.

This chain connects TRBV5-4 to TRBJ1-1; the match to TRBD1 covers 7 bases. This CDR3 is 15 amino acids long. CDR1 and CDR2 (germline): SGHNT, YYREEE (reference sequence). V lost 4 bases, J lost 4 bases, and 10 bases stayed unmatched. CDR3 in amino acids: CASSQKTGPSTEAFF. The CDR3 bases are TGTGCCAGCAGCCAAAAGACAGGGCCAAGCACTGAAGCTTTCTTT.

CDR3 sequence: CASSQQGAGGYTF. The CDR3 DNA reads TGTGCCAGCAGTCAACAGGGGGCCGGTGGCTACACCTTC. The V and J genes are TRBV6-1 and TRBJ1-2, with 9 bases aligning to TRBD1. CDR3 length equals 13 residues. In germline, CDR1 is MNHNS, CDR2 SASEGT. Trimming cost V 5 bases and J 7 bases; bases outside gene matches: 5.

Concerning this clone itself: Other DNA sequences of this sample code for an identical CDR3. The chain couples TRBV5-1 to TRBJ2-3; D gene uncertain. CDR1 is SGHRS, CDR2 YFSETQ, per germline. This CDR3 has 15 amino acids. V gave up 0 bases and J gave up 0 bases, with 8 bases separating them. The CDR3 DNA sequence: TGCGCCAGCAGCTTGGACAGTACTAGCACAGATACGCAGTATTTT. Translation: CASSLDSTSTDTQYF.

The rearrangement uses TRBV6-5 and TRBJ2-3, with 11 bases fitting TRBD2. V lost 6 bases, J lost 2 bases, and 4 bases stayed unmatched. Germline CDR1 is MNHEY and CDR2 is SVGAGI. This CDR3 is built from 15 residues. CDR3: CASRRLAGTTDTQYF. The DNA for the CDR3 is TGTGCCAGCAGGCGACTAGCGGGAACCACAGATACGCAGTATTTT.

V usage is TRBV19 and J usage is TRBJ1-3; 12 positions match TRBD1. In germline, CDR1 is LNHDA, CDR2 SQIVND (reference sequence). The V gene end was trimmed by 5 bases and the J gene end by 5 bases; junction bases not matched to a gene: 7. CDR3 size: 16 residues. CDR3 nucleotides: TGTGCCAGTAGTCCCCGCGGGACAGGGGGCCGAAACACCATATATTTT. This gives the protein CASSPRGTGGRNTIYF.

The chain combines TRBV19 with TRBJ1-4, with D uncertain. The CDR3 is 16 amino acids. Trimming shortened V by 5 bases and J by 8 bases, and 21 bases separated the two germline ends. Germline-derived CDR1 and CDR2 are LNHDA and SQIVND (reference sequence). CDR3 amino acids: CASSAPIPRGDEKLFF. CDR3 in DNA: TGTGCCAGTAGTGCCCCAATCCCTCGGGGAGACGAAAAACTGTTTTTT.

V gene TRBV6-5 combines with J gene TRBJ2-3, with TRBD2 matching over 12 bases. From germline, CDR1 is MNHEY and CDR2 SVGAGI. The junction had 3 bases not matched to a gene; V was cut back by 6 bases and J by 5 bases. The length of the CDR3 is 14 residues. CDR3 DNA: TGTGCCAGCAGCCAGACTAGCGGGAGAGATACGCAGTATTTT. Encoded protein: CASSQTSGRDTQYF.

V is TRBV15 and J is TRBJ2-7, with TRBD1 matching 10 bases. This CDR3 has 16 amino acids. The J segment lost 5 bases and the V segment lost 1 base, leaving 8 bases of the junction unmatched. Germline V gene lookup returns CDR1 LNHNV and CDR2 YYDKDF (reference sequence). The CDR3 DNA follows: TGTGCCACCAGCAGAGCCCGAGACAGGGGGCTTGACGAGCAGTACTTC. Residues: CATSRARDRGLDEQYF. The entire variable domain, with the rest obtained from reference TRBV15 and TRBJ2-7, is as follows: DAMVIQNPRYQVTQFGKPVTLSCSQTLNHNVMYWYQQKSSQAPKLLFHYYDKDFNNEADTPDNFQSRRPNTSFCFLDIRSPGLGDTAMYLCATSRARDRGLDEQYFGPGTRLTVT.

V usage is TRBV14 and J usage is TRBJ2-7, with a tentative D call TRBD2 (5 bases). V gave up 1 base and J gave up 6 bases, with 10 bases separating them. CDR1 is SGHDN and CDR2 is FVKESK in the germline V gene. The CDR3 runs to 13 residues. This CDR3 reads CASSQVLRGEQYF. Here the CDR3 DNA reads TGTGCCAGCAGCCAAGTACTTCGGGGCGAGCAGTACTTC.

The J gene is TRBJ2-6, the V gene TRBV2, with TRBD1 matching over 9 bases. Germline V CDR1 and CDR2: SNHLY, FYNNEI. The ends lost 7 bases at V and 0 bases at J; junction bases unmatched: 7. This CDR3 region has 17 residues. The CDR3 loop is CASTPGQGRSGANVLTF. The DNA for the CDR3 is TGTGCCAGCACCCCGGGACAGGGCCGCTCTGGGGCCAACGTCCTGACTTTC.

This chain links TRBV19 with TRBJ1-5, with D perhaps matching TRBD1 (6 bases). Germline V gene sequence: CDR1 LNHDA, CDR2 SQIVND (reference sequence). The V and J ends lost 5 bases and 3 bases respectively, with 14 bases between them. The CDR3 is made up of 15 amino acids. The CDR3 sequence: CASSPKDSYNQPQHF. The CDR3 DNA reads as TGTGCCAGTAGTCCGAAGGACAGCTACAATCAGCCCCAGCATTTT.

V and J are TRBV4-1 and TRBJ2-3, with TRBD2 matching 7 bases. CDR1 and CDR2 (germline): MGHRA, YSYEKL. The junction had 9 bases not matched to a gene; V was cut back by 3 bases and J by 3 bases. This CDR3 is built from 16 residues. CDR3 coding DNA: TGCGCCAGCAGCCATTCGACTAGCTCCGTTACAGATACGCAGTATTTT. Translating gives CASSHSTSSVTDTQYF.

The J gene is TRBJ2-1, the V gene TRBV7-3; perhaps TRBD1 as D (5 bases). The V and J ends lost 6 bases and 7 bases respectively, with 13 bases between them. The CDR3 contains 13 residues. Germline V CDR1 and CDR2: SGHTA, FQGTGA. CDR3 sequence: CASRFKGVNEQFF. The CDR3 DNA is TGTGCCAGCAGATTCAAAGGGGTGAATGAGCAGTTCTTC.

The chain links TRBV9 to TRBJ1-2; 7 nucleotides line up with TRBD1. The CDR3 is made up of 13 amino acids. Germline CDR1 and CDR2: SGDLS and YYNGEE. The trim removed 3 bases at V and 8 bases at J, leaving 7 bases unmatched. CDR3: CASSGAEGAGYTF. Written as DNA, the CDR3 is TGTGCCAGCAGCGGGGCGGAGGGGGCCGGCTACACCTTC.